This is a list of T cell receptor beta chains from one sample in a study of response to subunit inactivated influenza vaccine. TCRdb called the RT-PCR reads again in MiXCR, with one record for every CDR3 protein. Here the sample spans some 500,000 distinct CDR3 sequences, over 10% being singletons. The starting material was PBMCs from blood, obtained about 6 weeks after vaccination. All receptors derive from a man in his forties or fifties who received an inactivated influenza vaccine. The CDR3 runs from the conserved cysteine through the conserved F or W. D genes are given only for firm matches. Expanded clones are given a class, and other clones once, few, many or no size at all.

>TRBJ1-4|TRBV5-1|.|many
CASSLDQGEKLFF
TGCGCCAGCAGCTTGGATCAGGGAGAAAAACTGTTTTTT
>TRBJ1-2|TRBV14|.|many
CASSRRGGPYGYTF
TGTGCCAGCAGCCGCCGAGGAGGGCCGTATGGCTACACCTTC
>TRBJ2-1|TRBV4-2|TRBD2|.
CASSEKPQLGLAGGLEQFF
TGTGCCAGCAGCGAAAAACCACAACTGGGACTAGCGGGAGGGCTTGAGCAGTTCTTC
>TRBJ2-1|TRBV6-2/TRBV6-3|.|.
CASSFGGPTYNEQFF
TGTGCCAGCAGTTTTGGGGGGCCGACCTACAATGAGCAGTTCTTC
>TRBJ2-5|TRBV20-1|.|.
CSENRNEQETQYF
TGCAGTGAAAACCGGAACGAGCAAGAGACCCAGTACTTC
>TRBJ1-1|TRBV20-1|TRBD1|many
CSANRGGTEAFF
TGCAGTGCCAACAGGGGTGGCACTGAAGCCTTCTTT
>TRBJ2-3|TRBV11-2|TRBD2|.
CASSRATSGGKGTQYF
TGTGCCAGCAGCCGGGCCACTAGCGGGGGCAAGGGTACGCAGTATTTT
>TRBJ2-1|TRBV20-1|.|few
CSARDYGPKYNEQFF
TGCAGTGCTAGAGATTACGGACCCAAATACAATGAGCAGTTCTTC
>TRBJ2-1|TRBV12-3/TRBV12-4|.|few
CASSISGYGSYNEQFF
TGTGCCAGCAGTATATCAGGGTACGGTTCCTACAATGAGCAGTTCTTC
>TRBJ2-7|TRBV6-1|TRBD2|.
CASSEHGGRAGYEQYF
TGTGCCAGCAGTGAACACGGCGGGAGGGCCGGGTACGAGCAGTACTTC
>TRBJ2-7|TRBV28|TRBD2|few
CASSFLTSGRTYEQYF
TGTGCCAGCAGTTTCCTGACTAGCGGGAGGACCTACGAGCAGTACTTC
>TRBJ2-5|TRBV11-2|.|.
CASSLGLAEVETQYF
TGTGCCAGCAGCTTAGGGTTAGCCGAGGTGGAGACCCAGTACTTC
>TRBJ1-2|TRBV7-9|TRBD1|few
CASRSGQEELGYTF
TGTGCCAGCAGATCAGGACAGGAGGAACTTGGCTACACCTTC
>TRBJ2-2|TRBV11-2|.|.
CASSSLQGHGELFF
TGTGCCAGCAGCTCCCTACAGGGACACGGGGAGCTGTTTTTT
>TRBJ2-4|TRBV20-1|TRBD2|few
CSALLAGGPKNIQYF
TGCAGTGCACTACTAGCGGGAGGGCCCAAAAACATTCAGTACTTC
>TRBJ2-3|TRBV7-2|.|.
CASSLAGTRTQYF
TGTGCCAGCAGCTTAGCCGGGACTCGAACGCAGTATTTT
>TRBJ2-7|TRBV28|.|few
CASSTTGGAISYEQYF
TGTGCCAGCAGCACAACAGGGGGGGCGATCTCCTACGAGCAGTACTTC
>TRBJ2-3|TRBV20-1|TRBD2|few
CSAVLAGEDHF
TGCAGTGCGGTCCTAGCGGGAGAGGACCATTTT
>TRBJ1-5|TRBV29-1|.|few
CSAGVGQPQHF
TGCAGCGCCGGGGTGGGTCAGCCCCAGCATTTT
>TRBJ1-6|TRBV20-1|.|many
CSASPLGGSSPLHF
TGCAGTGCTAGCCCCCTGGGGGGAAGTTCACCCCTCCACTTT
>TRBJ2-3|TRBV12-3/TRBV12-4|TRBD2|many
CASSRTRLAGGTDTQYF
TGTGCCAGCAGCCGGACTAGACTAGCGGGAGGAACAGATACGCAGTATTTT
>TRBJ2-5|TRBV12-3/TRBV12-4|TRBD1|.
CASSRTGEYDQETQYF
TGTGCCAGCAGTCGGACAGGGGAATACGACCAAGAGACCCAGTACTTC